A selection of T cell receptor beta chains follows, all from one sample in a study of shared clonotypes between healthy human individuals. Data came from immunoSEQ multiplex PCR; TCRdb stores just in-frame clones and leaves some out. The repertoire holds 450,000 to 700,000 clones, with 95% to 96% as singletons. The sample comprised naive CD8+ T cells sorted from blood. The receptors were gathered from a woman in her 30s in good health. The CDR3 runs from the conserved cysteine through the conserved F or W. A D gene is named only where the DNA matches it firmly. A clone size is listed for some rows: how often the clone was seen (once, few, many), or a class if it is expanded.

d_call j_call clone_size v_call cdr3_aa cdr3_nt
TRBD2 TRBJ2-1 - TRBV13 CASSKTGGSGEQFF TGTGCCAGCAGCAAGACGGGGGGGTCCGGTGAGCAGTTCTTC
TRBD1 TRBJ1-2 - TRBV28 CASSRRQGAQGYTF TGTGCCAGCAGCCGACGACAGGGGGCGCAGGGCTACACCTTC
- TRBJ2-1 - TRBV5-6 CASSTVYSYNEQFF TGTGCCAGCAGCACGGTTTACTCCTACAATGAGCAGTTCTTC
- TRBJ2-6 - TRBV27 CAIKETSASGANVLTF TGTGCCATTAAAGAGACCTCCGCCTCTGGGGCCAACGTCCTGACTTTC
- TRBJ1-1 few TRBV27 CASRTDGNTEAFF TGTGCCAGCAGAACTGACGGGAACACTGAAGCTTTCTTT
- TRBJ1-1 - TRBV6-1 CASSVVFGTNTEAFF TGTGCCAGCTCGGTCGTGTTTGGGACGAACACTGAAGCTTTCTTT
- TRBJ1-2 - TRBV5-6 CASSRVGDNYGYTF TGTGCCAGCAGCCGAGTAGGGGATAACTATGGCTACACCTTC
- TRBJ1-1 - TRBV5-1 CASSPRGGELAEAFF TGCGCCAGCAGCCCCAGGGGTGGGGAACTGGCTGAAGCTTTCTTT
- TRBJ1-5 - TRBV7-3 CASSLEGHQPQHF TGTGCCAGCAGCTTAGAGGGGCATCAGCCCCAGCATTTT
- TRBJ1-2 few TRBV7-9 CASSLGDRANYGYTF TGTGCCAGCAGCTTAGGCGACAGAGCTAACTATGGCTACACCTTC
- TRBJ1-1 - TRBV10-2 CASSVGGRETEAFF TGCGCCAGCAGTGTTGGGGGCAGAGAAACTGAAGCTTTCTTT
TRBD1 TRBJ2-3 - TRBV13 CASSLGQLRDTQYF TGTGCCAGCAGCTTGGGACAGTTGAGGGATACGCAGTATTTT
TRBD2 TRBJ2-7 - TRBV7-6 CASSLTTSGSSYEQYF TGTGCCAGCAGCCTTACGACTAGCGGGAGCTCCTACGAGCAGTACTTC
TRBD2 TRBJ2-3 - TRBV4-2 CASSQGAGRATDTQYF TGTGCCAGCAGCCAAGGGGCTGGGAGGGCCACAGATACGCAGTATTTT
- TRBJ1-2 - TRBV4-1 CASSQDLQGYNYGYTF TGCGCCAGCAGCCAAGATCTACAGGGTTATAACTATGGCTACACCTTC
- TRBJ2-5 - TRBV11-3 CASSSRTGKETQYF TGTGCCAGCAGCTCAAGGACGGGGAAAGAGACCCAGTACTTC
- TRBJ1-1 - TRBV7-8 CASSLTGLEAFF TGTGCCAGCAGCTTGACAGGACTTGAAGCTTTCTTT
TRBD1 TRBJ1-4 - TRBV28 CASSRQGTNEKLFF TGTGCCAGCAGTAGACAGGGGACTAATGAAAAACTGTTTTTT
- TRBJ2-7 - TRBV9 CASSVGGHEQYF TGTGCCAGCAGCGTAGGGGGCCACGAGCAGTACTTC
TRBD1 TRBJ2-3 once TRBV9 CASSPLDRGVPDTQYF TGTGCCAGCAGCCCGTTAGACAGGGGGGTCCCAGATACGCAGTATTTT
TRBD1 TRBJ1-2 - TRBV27 CASSSGQGNYGYTF TGTGCCAGCAGTAGTGGACAGGGGAACTATGGCTACACCTTC
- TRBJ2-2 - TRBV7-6 CASSLTGSGELFF TGTGCCAGCAGCCTGACGGGGTCCGGGGAGCTGTTTTTT
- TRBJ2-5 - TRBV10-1 CASSDARDQETQYF TGCGCCAGCAGTGATGCGCGGGACCAAGAGACCCAGTACTTC
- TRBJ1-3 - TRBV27 CASSPGNSGNTIYF TGTGCCAGCAGTCCAGGAAACTCTGGAAACACCATATATTTT
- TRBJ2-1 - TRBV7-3 CASSLDAGMDNEQFF TGTGCCAGCAGCTTGGATGCGGGGATGGACAATGAGCAGTTCTTC
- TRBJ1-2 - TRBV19 CASSIGGIYGYTF TGTGCCAGTAGTATTGGGGGAATCTATGGCTACACCTTC
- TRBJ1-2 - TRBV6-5 CASSYVRGGDGYTF TGTGCCAGCAGTTACGTTAGAGGTGGGGATGGCTACACCTTC
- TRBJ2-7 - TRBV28 CASSSASGLSYEQYF TGTGCCAGCAGTTCAGCCAGCGGACTCTCCTACGAGCAGTACTTC
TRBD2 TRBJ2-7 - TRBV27 CASSWTSGSFYEQYF TGTGCCAGCAGTTGGACTAGCGGGAGTTTCTACGAGCAGTACTTC